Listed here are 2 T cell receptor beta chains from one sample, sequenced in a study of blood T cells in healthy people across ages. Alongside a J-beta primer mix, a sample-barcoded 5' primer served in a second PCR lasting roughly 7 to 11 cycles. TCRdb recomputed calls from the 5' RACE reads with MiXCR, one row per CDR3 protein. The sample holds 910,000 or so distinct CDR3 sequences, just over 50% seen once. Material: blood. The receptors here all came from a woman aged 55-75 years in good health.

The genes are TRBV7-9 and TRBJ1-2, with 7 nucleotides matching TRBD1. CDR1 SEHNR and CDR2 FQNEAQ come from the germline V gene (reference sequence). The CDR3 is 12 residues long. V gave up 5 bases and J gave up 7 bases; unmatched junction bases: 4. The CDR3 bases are TGTGCCAGCAGCACGACAGGGACTGGCTACACCTTC. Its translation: CASSTTGTGYTF.

The CDR3 DNA follows: TGCAGCGTGGAGCGACAGGGAATCGGGACCGGGGAGCTGTTTTTT. This encodes CSVERQGIGTGELFF. This rearrangement joins TRBV29-1 to TRBJ2-2; the match to TRBD1 covers 7 bases. Germline V gives CDR1 SQVTM, CDR2 ANQGSEA. V lost 6 bases to trimming and J lost 5 bases; unmatched junction nucleotides: 12. The CDR3 has 15 residues.